This entry concerns a single T cell receptor beta chain. The data were taken from a study of blood T cell repertoires in COVID-19. Study-level background: Sites in the United States, Italy and Spain provided acute and convalescent COVID-19 samples. Sample material is recorded as cDNA or gDNA derived from T cells, B-cell-depleted T cells, or PBMCs.

The authors' processing: It was from reference gene primer amplification that nucleated cell counts were estimated. The method was immunoSEQ multiplex PCR; TCRdb's version includes in-frame clones alone and lacks a portion of them. The V and J calls and clone size are taken from that table; D and trimming were inferred from the DNA. This sample has some 76,000 clones, with over 70% found just once. V was clipped by 7 bases and J by 7 bases, with 10 bases between them. The CDR3 extends over 11 amino acids. Germline lookup yields CDR1 LNHDA and CDR2 SQIVND (reference sequence). The sample comprised peripheral blood. The chain joins TRBV19 to TRBJ1-1; D unclear. This TCR came from a man over 45 with acute or convalescent COVID-19. The chain's CDR3 is CASTGLGEAFF. CDR3 nucleotide sequence: TGTGCCAGTACAGGTTTAGGTGAAGCTTTCTTT.